Listed below are T cell receptor beta chains from one sample, sequenced in a study of OX40 agonist ivuxolimab in advanced cancers. TCRdb's table, derived via immunoSEQ multiplex PCR, lists solely in-frame clones and lacks some. The table shows some 14,000 clones, with around four fifths occurring only once. Here the sequenced sample was CD4+ or CD8+ T cells sorted from blood, taken in a trial of the OX40 agonist ivuxolimab. The receptors here all came from an adult with an advanced solid tumor such as melanoma, head and neck, liver or kidney cancer. Both conserved end residues are part of each CDR3. A D gene is named only where the DNA matches it firmly. Clone size is stated in some rows and not others, as once, few, many or a class when expanded.

cdr3_nt cdr3_aa j_call d_call clone_size v_call
TGCGCCAGCAGCCAAACTCAGGGGCTATCAACCTACGAGCAGTACTTC CASSQTQGLSTYEQYF TRBJ2-7 . . TRBV4-1
TGTGCCAGCAGCCCCCAAGGGAAGCCCCAGCATTTT CASSPQGKPQHF TRBJ1-5 . . TRBV6-6
TGTGCCAGCACAGCGGGTGGCACAGATACGCAGTATTTT CASTAGGTDTQYF TRBJ2-3 . . TRBV27
TGTGCCAGCAGCCAAGAGTTAGGGGGTAACAAGAATTCACCCCTCCACTTT CASSQELGGNKNSPLHF TRBJ1-6 . . TRBV4-2
TGTGCCAGCAGCCAAGATCCCCCATGGGGGTCAGGCACTGAAGCTTTCTTT CASSQDPPWGSGTEAFF TRBJ1-1 . . TRBV4-2
TGTGCCAGCTCACCACGAGGGGGGGACACCGGGGAGCTGTTTTTT CASSPRGGDTGELFF TRBJ2-2 . . TRBV18
TGTGCCAGCAGTGAAACGGGGGGCTGGTCTGAAGCTTTCTTT CASSETGGWSEAFF TRBJ1-1 . once TRBV2
TGTGCCAGCAGTGACTCACAGGGCACAGATACGCAGTATTTT CASSDSQGTDTQYF TRBJ2-3 . . TRBV6-4
TGCGCCAGCAGCCCCAGGGACAGCTCCTACAATGAGCAGTTCTTC CASSPRDSSYNEQFF TRBJ2-1 TRBD1 few TRBV4-3
TGTGCCAGCAGCGTAGACAGCGCTTATGGCTACACCTTC CASSVDSAYGYTF TRBJ1-2 . few TRBV9
TGTGCCAGCAGGCCCCAGGGAGGCACTGAAGCTTTCTTT CASRPQGGTEAFF TRBJ1-1 . . TRBV7-3